One T cell receptor beta chain is described in this entry. The antigen is unknown. These data originate in a study of T cells in Graves' hyperthyroidism and ophthalmopathy. The germline V gene has CDR1 LNHDA and CDR2 SQIVND (reference sequence). The CDR3 length is 15 residues. Trimming left V 5 bases short and J 2 bases short, with 14 bases between. The source material, RNA transcripts, was used to amplify TCR beta CDR3 regions. With the HTBI primer set, the TCR CDR3 went through a first round of RT-PCR. MiXCR, run by TCRdb on the multiplex PCR reads, gives a single entry per CDR3 protein. The sample records approximately 620,000 distinct CDR3 sequences, about 16% being singletons. Study conclusions and caveats: Appearing also in blood were most of the thyroid clonotypes expanded above 0.001. A 13 V-J signature model discriminated ophthalmopathy versus stable hyperthyroidism.

Inclusion characteristics of ophthalmopathy patients comprised a Clinical Activity Score of at least 3, a NOSPECS grade of at least 4, and duration under 3 months. Diagnoses were established using clinical symptoms, serum thyroxine and TRAb, thyroid ultrasound and orbital computed tomography. The sample was blood. This TCR came from a woman aged 35 to 49 with Graves' ophthalmopathy. This chain uses TRBV19 with TRBJ2-3, with D unclear. The CDR3 loop is CASSSDTVDTDTQYF. The CDR3 DNA sequence: TGTGCCAGTAGTTCTGACACCGTTGACACAGATACGCAGTATTTT.